Included here is one TCR beta chain sequence, with context. Its antigen is still unknown. No base quality information exists; no much larger clone differs at one position. V is cut back by 5 bases and J by 13 bases, with 15 bases in the junction unmatched. Per the germline V gene, SQVTM is the CDR1 and ANQGSEA is the CDR2. The CDR3 has 14 amino acids, counting the end cysteine and phenylalanine. The entry retains the CDR3 DNA only, 42 bases that are in frame from base 1. This sample was included in a study of T cells in Graves' hyperthyroidism and ophthalmopathy (dated by TCRdb to about 2019). As for the study more broadly: Peripheral blood samples were taken at initial diagnosis, before any treatment was given. According to the paper, TCR Vbeta CDR3 sequencing was carried out on more than 120 peripheral blood samples, which came from 40 to 45 ophthalmopathy, under 85 hyperthyroidism and roughly 17 progressor patients. To identify TCR V-J signatures that set the groups apart, the researchers used a discovery cohort of 90 to 100 patients, made up of roughly 45 with Graves' ophthalmopathy and 55 to 65 with stable Graves' hyperthyroidism. For training and testing, the 95 to 100 patients in the discovery cohort were randomly divided in a 7:3 ratio. After blood sampling, hyperthyroidism patients were treated with methimazole at a starting dose of 30 mg daily, and ophthalmopathy patients were treated with high-dose intravenous methylprednisolone. Prospective prediction of ophthalmopathy was tested in an independent validation cohort consisting of 18 to 20 hyperthyroidism patients and approximately 16 patients who later progressed to ophthalmopathy. In addition, the study compared T-cell repertoires in thyroid tissue and in blood from a handful of Graves' hyperthyroidism patients.

TCR beta CDR3 regions were amplified from RNA transcripts. The first round of RT-PCR for the TCR CDR3 was performed with the HTBI primer set and the Qiagen OneStep RT-PCR kit. Libraries were constructed in a second round of multiplex PCR, after which size selection and purification were carried out. Libraries were sequenced paired-end with 100 bp reads on an Illumina HiSeq2000. Regarding the original processing steps: SOAPnuke was used to process the raw data, throwing out any read that contained adapters or uncalled bases, had a mean Phred below 15, or lacked an exact constant-primer or identifier match. COPE v1.2.5 was used to merge high-quality paired reads, and clonotypes were defined as unique nucleotide sequences. MiTCR v1.1 was used to align the clonotypes against IMGT TRBV, TRBD and TRBJ reference segments. The analysis included only V-J combinations with a frequency above 0.0001, which together covered around 99% of the repertoires. The TCS score was defined as F50 (clonal expansion) divided by E x V (chaos), with BLOSUM62-based TCRdist calculated between CDR3 peptides within each V-J. Welch's t-statistics and random forest reduced several hundred V-J features to roughly 13, which were used in a naive Bayes classifier (R e1071). In-frame beta chains were kept once TCRdb had trimmed the public reads at Q25 with fastp and called clones with MiXCR. Each record represents a unique CDR3 protein, reported with the most common genes and DNA among its rows. The V and J calls were not made by the authors but by TCRdb's processing. Within this sample are roughly 260,000 distinct CDR3 sequences, with approximately 14% of them counted one time only. The ten largest clones capture 13% of the sample.

Hyperthyroidism patients were newly diagnosed, with disease duration under 2 months, and aged 18 to 65 years. Any patient with an uncontrolled infection, another autoimmune disease, pregnancy or lactation was excluded. Diagnoses were based on clinical symptoms, serum thyroxine and TRAb, thyroid ultrasound and orbital computed tomography. Blood from progressor patients was collected at the time of first diagnosis with hyperthyroidism, before any ophthalmopathy symptoms had appeared. Ficoll-Paque density gradient centrifugation was used to isolate PBMCs from about 9 ml of fresh peripheral blood. Progressor patients were first diagnosed with Graves' hyperthyroidism and then developed ophthalmopathy during follow-up. Total RNA was extracted using Trizol reagent, and RNA quality was assessed on an Agilent 2100 Bioanalyzer. What the work shows at the level of the full study, not this receptor alone: Most expanded thyroid clonotypes (frequency above 0.001) were also found in blood, which suggests that blood repertoires may mirror thyroid immune responses. In validation, the model predicted progression to ophthalmopathy a median of about 5.9 months before onset, with approximately 71% sensitivity and nearly 75% specificity. A 13 V-J signature model separated ophthalmopathy from stable hyperthyroidism, with roughly 88% sensitivity and 81.08% specificity in cross-validation and 80%/75% in testing. No statistical method was used to fix the sample size in advance, and group allocation was not hidden from the investigators.

The clonotype comes from a woman aged 40 to 50 with Graves' hyperthyroidism that later progressed to Graves' ophthalmopathy. Sequencing was performed on blood. This receptor chain uses TRBV29-1 and TRBJ2-1; a stretch of 9 junction bases matches TRBD2. Read as DNA, the sequence is TGCAGCGTTTGGCGGGAGGGCCAAATTAATAAACAGTTCTTC. It encodes CSVWREGQINKQFF.